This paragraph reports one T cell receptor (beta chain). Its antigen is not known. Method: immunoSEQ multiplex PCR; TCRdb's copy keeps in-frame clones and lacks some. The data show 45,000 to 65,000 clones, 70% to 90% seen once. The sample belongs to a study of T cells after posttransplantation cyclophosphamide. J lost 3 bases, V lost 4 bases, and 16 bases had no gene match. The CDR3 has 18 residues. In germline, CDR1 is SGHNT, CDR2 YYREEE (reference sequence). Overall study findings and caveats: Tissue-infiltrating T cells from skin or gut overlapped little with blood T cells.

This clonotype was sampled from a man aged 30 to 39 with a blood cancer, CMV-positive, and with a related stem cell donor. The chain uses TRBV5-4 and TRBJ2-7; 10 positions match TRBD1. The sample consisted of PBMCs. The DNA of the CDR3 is TGTGCCAGCAGCGACACACCGGGACAGGGGATTAAAGGCTACGAGCAGTACTTC. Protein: CASSDTPGQGIKGYEQYF. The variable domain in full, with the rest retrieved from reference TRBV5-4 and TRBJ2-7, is ETGVTQSPTHLIKTRGQQVTLRCSSQSGHNTVSWYQQALGQGPQFIFQYYREEENGRGNFPPRFSGLQFPNYSSELNVNALELDDSALYLCASSDTPGQGIKGYEQYFGPGTRLTVT.